Presented here are 26 T cell receptor beta chains from one specimen sequenced in a study of control samples from healthy donors and cancer patients. Only in-frame clones appear in the TCRdb table, and some are missing; sequencing was by immunoSEQ multiplex PCR. The sample lists more than 25,000 clones; roughly nine tenths were seen once. Material: formalin-fixed, paraffin-embedded tissue. The source is a female donor with melanoma.

V is TRBV5-4 and J is TRBJ2-2; 12 bases are a match to TRBD2. V gave up 4 bases and J gave up 6 bases; unmatched junction bases: 10. Germline V gives CDR1 SGHNT, CDR2 YYREEE (reference sequence). The CDR3 sequence is 17 residues long. CDR3: CASSPGGLAGGPGELFF. Written as DNA, the CDR3 is TGTGCCAGCAGCCCGGGCGGGCTAGCGGGAGGGCCCGGGGAGCTGTTTTTT.

The rearrangement uses TRBV10-2 and TRBJ1-6; D perhaps matches TRBD1 (6 bases). V was pared by 7 bases and J by 5 bases, with 21 bases between. CDR1 and CDR2 (germline): WSHSY, SAAADI. The CDR3 length is 17 residues. In nucleotides, the CDR3 is TGCGCCAGCAAGGGGGGACGCGGTTTGGGAAATAATTCACCCCTCCACTTT. As protein: CASKGGRGLGNNSPLHF.

The genes are TRBV19 and TRBJ1-5; tentative D call: TRBD1 (5 bases). The CDR3 sequence is 15 residues long. The V gene lost 3 bases and the J gene lost 0 bases, with 9 bases spanning the gap. Germline CDR1 and CDR2: LNHDA and SQIVND (reference sequence). In nucleotides, the CDR3 is TGTGCCAGTAGTATGGGGGTCACTAGCAATCAGCCCCAGCATTTT. It yields the protein CASSMGVTSNQPQHF.

The CDR3 here is CASSLRGTSALSSYEQYF. The DNA of the CDR3 is TGCGCCAGCAGCTTACGAGGGACTAGCGCCCTAAGCTCCTACGAGCAGTACTTC. The chain employs TRBV5-1 and TRBJ2-7, with 10 nucleotides matching TRBD2. V lost 2 bases and J lost 0; bases outside the gene matches: 11. Looked up from germline, CDR1 is SGHRS and CDR2 is YFSETQ. This CDR3 region has 18 residues.

As for this clone: The germline gene is not matched at one end of the junction; a read error may be the cause. The rearrangement joins TRBV19 to TRBJ1-2; D gene unclear. CDR1 LNHDA and CDR2 SQIVND come from the germline V gene (reference sequence). The CDR3 is 13 amino acids. The DNA for the CDR3 is TGTGCTAGTAATCCGGGGACTAACTATGGCTACACCTTC. Protein sequence: CASNPGTNYGYTF.

The chain joins TRBV5-1 to TRBJ1-2, with 8 bases identical to TRBD1. This CDR3 has 14 residues. The V gene's germline CDR1 is SGHRS and CDR2 YFSETQ. Trimming removed 4 bases from V and 6 bases from J; junction bases left unmatched: 8. The CDR3 here is CASSPLQGDDGYTF. The CDR3 bases are TGCGCCAGCAGCCCTTTACAGGGGGACGATGGCTACACCTTC.

Here the CDR3 DNA reads TGTGCCAGCAGCTTTACCCACTCGCAGGGCTCCAGCTACGAGCAGTACTTC. The encoded protein is CASSFTHSQGSSYEQYF. The chain combines TRBV7-2 with TRBJ2-7, with D possibly matching TRBD1 (5 bases). V was pared by 3 bases and J by 3 bases, with 21 bases between. CDR1 is SGHTA and CDR2 is FQGNSA in the germline V gene. The CDR3 loop spans 17 amino acids.

This clone was seen only once. The rearrangement links TRBV5-1 to TRBJ2-1; no clear D. This CDR3 is built from 16 residues. The germline V gene has CDR1 SGHRS and CDR2 YFSETQ. Trimming took 5 bases from V and 0 from J, leaving 15 bases between them. CDR3 DNA: TGCGCCAGCAGTCTTGACCGGGCCGTCTCCTACAATGAGCAGTTCTTC. Amino acid sequence: CASSLDRAVSYNEQFF.

This CDR3 reads CASSEGSSEAAAEAFF. CDR3 coding DNA: TGTGCCAGCAGTGAAGGTAGCTCAGAGGCAGCCGCGGAAGCTTTCTTT. The rearrangement joins TRBV2 to TRBJ1-1, with D unresolved. In germline, CDR1 is SNHLY, CDR2 FYNNEI. The CDR3 is 16 amino acids. V lost 1 base, J lost 8 bases, and 20 bases lay in between.

The genes are TRBV5-1 and TRBJ1-1; a weak D match, TRBD1 (6 bases). Deletions cut 4 bases from V and 6 bases from J, with 13 bases between. CDR1 is SGHRS, CDR2 YFSETQ, per germline. This CDR3 spans 13 amino acids. The CDR3 coding sequence is TGCGCCAGCAGCGCGGGACAACCCGCTGAAGCTTTCTTT. Translated: CASSAGQPAEAFF.

The chain combines TRBV5-3 with TRBJ2-3; 7 bases map to TRBD2. TRBV5-3 falls under the ORF class, with uncertain function. There are 15 residues in the CDR3. J lost 6 bases, V lost 7 bases, and 14 bases had no gene match. The CDR3 nucleotides read TGTGCCAGACAACGTCCGGGGGGTAATCCCGATACGCAGTATTTT. Amino acid sequence: CARQRPGGNPDTQYF.

This chain joins TRBV3-1 (or the pseudogene TRBV3-2) and TRBJ1-5; a possible D gene is TRBD1 (5 bases). V lost 0 bases and J lost 11, with 17 bases in between. Germline lookup yields CDR1 LGHDT and CDR2 YNNKEL (reference sequence). The CDR3 totals 15 residues. The CDR3 reads CASSQEAGPVTAQHF. CDR3 bases: TGTGCCAGCAGCCAAGAGGCGGGACCGGTCACGGCCCAGCATTTT.

This clone was observed a single time. This chain joins TRBV6-2 or TRBV6-3 and TRBJ2-5; possibly TRBD2 for D (6 bases). This CDR3 is built from 16 residues. CDR1 MNHEY and CDR2 SVGEGT come from the germline V gene. The V gene lost 0 bases and the J gene lost 4 bases, with 15 bases spanning the gap. The CDR3 DNA is TGTGCCAGCAGTTACTCTGGCCGTGGGAGGTCAGAGACCCAGTACTTC. As protein: CASSYSGRGRSETQYF.

The chain carries TRBV3-1 (or the pseudogene TRBV3-2) and TRBJ2-6; D remains ambiguous. The CDR3 is 17 amino acids. The germline V and J ends were trimmed by 1 base and 10 bases, with 20 bases remaining between them. Per the germline V gene, CDR1 is LGHDT and CDR2 is YNNKEL (reference sequence). CDR3 coding DNA: TGTGCCAGCAGCCAAGGGTCAGGCTCCTTATATCTGAACGTCCTGACTTTC. Its protein product is CASSQGSGSLYLNVLTF.

This chain joins TRBV15 and TRBJ2-7; 10 bases are shared with TRBD2. CDR1 is LNHNV, CDR2 YYDKDF, per germline (reference sequence). This CDR3 spans 15 amino acids. The junction had 3 bases not matched to a gene; V was cut back by 0 bases and J by 4 bases. CDR3 sequence: CATSRDPSGSYEQYF. The CDR3 DNA follows: TGTGCCACCAGCAGAGATCCTAGCGGGAGTTACGAGCAGTACTTC.

The chain combines TRBV19 with TRBJ2-5, with 8 bases that match TRBD2. J lost 4 bases, V lost 4 bases, and 8 bases had no gene match. Per the germline V gene, CDR1 is LNHDA and CDR2 is SQIVND (reference sequence). There are 15 residues in the CDR3. The CDR3 region is CASSRSGRNRETQYF. The CDR3 bases are TGTGCCAGTAGTAGAAGCGGGAGAAATAGAGAGACCCAGTACTTC. The full variable domain, rest sourced from reference TRBV19 and TRBJ2-5, is DGGITQSPKYLFRKEGQNVTLSCEQNLNHDAMYWYRQDPGQGLRLIYYSQIVNDFQKGDIAEGYSVSREKKESFPLTVTSAQKNPTAFYLCASSRSGRNRETQYFGPGTRLLVL.

This clone appeared a single time. The genes are TRBV6-1 and TRBJ2-1; TRBD2 agrees at 7 bases. The V gene end was trimmed by 4 bases and the J gene end by 0 bases; junction bases not matched to a gene: 6. This CDR3 region has 16 residues. CDR1 is MNHNS and CDR2 is SASEGT in the germline V gene. CDR3 nucleotide sequence: TGTGCCAGCAGTGGGCCTGGCGGGAGCTCCTACAATGAGCAGTTCTTC. Residues: CASSGPGGSSYNEQFF.

This sequence joins TRBV19 and TRBJ1-1; D ambiguous. The germline gives CDR1 LNHDA, CDR2 SQIVND (reference sequence). Trimming cost V 4 bases and J 7 bases, with 10 bases left between them. CDR3 size: 12 residues. This chain's CDR3 is CASSRLRDEAFF. The CDR3, as DNA: TGTGCCAGTAGTAGACTTAGGGATGAAGCTTTCTTT.

V is TRBV11-1 and J is TRBJ2-1; TRBD2 agrees at 10 bases. The ends lost 4 bases at V and 8 bases at J; junction bases unmatched: 11. This CDR3 has 16 amino acids. Germline assignment: CDR1 SGHAT and CDR2 FQDESV (reference sequence). In DNA, the CDR3 is TGTGCCAGCAGCTCCGCCGGAGCGGGAGGGCTGTATGAGCAGTTCTTC. Its translation is CASSSAGAGGLYEQFF.

The V call is TRBV21-1, the J call TRBJ2-1; the table calls TRBD2, which could not be checked here. TRBV21-1 is listed as a pseudogene. This CDR3 is 15 amino acids long. CDR3 nucleotides: TGTGCCAGCAGCATAAACGGACTAGCGGGAGGTGAGCAGTTCTTC. Translating gives CASSINGLAGGEQFF.

The V and J genes are TRBV25-1 and TRBJ1-1; D is unresolved. V was pared by 4 bases and J by 3 bases, with 12 bases between. Germline V gene sequence: CDR1 MGHDK, CDR2 SYGVNS. The CDR3 consists of 14 residues. Written as DNA, the CDR3 is TGTGCCAGCAGTGGGGCTTGGAGGGACACTGAAGCTTTCTTT. Its protein is CASSGAWRDTEAFF.

In its sample, this clone was seen once. This rearrangement joins TRBV9 to TRBJ2-5, with D uncertain. V dropped 0 bases and J dropped 6 bases, with 9 bases sitting between them. Germline loops: CDR1 SGDLS, CDR2 YYNGEE. The CDR3 is 13 residues long. The DNA of the CDR3 is TGTGCCAGCAGCGTAGTCCCGGCACAGACCCAGTACTTC. Protein product: CASSVVPAQTQYF.

The chain links TRBV7-8 to TRBJ1-5, with TRBD1 as a possible D gene (5 bases). The CDR3 covers 15 residues. Trimming removed 1 base from V and 4 bases from J, with 11 bases in between. Germline CDR1 and CDR2: SGHVS and FQNEAQ. DNA of the CDR3: TGTGCCAGCAGCTTAGAAAGGCAGGGAAATCAGCCCCAGCATTTT. Amino acids: CASSLERQGNQPQHF.

This chain connects TRBV16 to TRBJ1-1, with unresolved D. Deletions cut 4 bases from V and 0 bases from J, with 9 bases between. The length of the CDR3 is 14 residues. From germline, CDR1 is KGHSY and CDR2 FQNENV. The CDR3 nucleotides read TGTGCCAGCAGCCCACGGGAGATGAACACTGAAGCTTTCTTT. Its translation: CASSPREMNTEAFF. The full variable domain, its missing parts supplied by reference TRBV16 and TRBJ1-1, is GEEVAQTPKHLVRGEGQKAKLYCAPIKGHSYVFWYQQVLKNEFKFLISFQNENVFDETGMPKERFSAKCLPNSPCSLEIQATKLEDSAVYFCASSPREMNTEAFFGQGTRLTVV.

The V call is TRBV5-1, the J call TRBJ1-2, with 7 bases aligning to TRBD1. V gave up 4 bases and J gave up 4 bases; unmatched junction bases: 7. The germline gives CDR1 SGHRS, CDR2 YFSETQ. The CDR3 has 14 residues. The CDR3 DNA sequence: TGCGCCAGCAGCCCGGAGGGGGCAGGCTATGGCTACACCTTC. Translated: CASSPEGAGYGYTF. Filled out from reference TRBV5-1 and TRBJ1-2, the complete variable domain reads KAGVTQTPRYLIKTRGQQVTLSCSPISGHRSVSWYQQTPGQGLQFLFEYFSETQRNKGNFPGRFSGRQFSNSRSEMNVSTLELGDSALYLCASSPEGAGYGYTFGSGTRLTVV.

This chain joins TRBV24-1 and TRBJ1-2, with 7 bases lining up with TRBD1. The CDR3 extends over 14 amino acids. Trimming removed 2 bases from V and 4 bases from J; junction bases left unmatched: 3. The germline gives CDR1 KGHDR, CDR2 SFDVKD. For the CDR3, the DNA is TGTGCCACCAGTGATTCCGGGACAGCCTATGGCTACACCTTC. Translating gives CATSDSGTAYGYTF.